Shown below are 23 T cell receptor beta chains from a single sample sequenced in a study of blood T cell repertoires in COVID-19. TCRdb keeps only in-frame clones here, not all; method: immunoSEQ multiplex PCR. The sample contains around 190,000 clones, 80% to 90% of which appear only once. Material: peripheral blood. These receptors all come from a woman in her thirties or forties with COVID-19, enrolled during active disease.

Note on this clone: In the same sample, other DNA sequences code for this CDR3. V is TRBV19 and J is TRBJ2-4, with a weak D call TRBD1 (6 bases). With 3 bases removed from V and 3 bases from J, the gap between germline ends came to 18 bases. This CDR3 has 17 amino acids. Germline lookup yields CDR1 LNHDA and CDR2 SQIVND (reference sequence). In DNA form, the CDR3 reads TGTGCCAGTAGTATCAAAGGAAGGACGGGACACAAAAACATTCAGTACTTC. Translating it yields CASSIKGRTGHKNIQYF.

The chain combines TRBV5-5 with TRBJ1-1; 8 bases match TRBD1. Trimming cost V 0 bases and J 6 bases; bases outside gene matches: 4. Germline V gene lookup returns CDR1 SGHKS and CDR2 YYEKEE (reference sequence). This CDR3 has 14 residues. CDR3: CASSLGTGFPEAFF. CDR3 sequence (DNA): TGTGCCAGCAGCTTGGGGACAGGGTTCCCTGAAGCTTTCTTT.

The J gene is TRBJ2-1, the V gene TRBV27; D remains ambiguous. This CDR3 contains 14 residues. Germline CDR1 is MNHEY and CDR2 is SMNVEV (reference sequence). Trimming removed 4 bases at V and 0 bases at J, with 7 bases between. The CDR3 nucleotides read TGTGCCAGCAGTTACTCGGGCTCCTACAATGAGCAGTTCTTC. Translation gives CASSYSGSYNEQFF.

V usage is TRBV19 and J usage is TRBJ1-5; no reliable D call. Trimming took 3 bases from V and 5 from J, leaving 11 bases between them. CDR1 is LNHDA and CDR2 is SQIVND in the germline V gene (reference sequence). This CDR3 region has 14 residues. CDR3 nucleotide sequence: TGTGCCAGTAGTATTGGACTGCGCCATCAGCCCCAGCATTTT. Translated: CASSIGLRHQPQHF.

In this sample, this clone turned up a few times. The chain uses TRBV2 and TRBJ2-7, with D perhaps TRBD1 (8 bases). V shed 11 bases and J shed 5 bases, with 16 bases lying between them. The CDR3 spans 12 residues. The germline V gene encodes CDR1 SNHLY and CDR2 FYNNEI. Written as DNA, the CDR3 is TGTGCCTGGGAAACAGGGGGGGACGAGCAGTACGTC. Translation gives CAWETGGDEQYV.

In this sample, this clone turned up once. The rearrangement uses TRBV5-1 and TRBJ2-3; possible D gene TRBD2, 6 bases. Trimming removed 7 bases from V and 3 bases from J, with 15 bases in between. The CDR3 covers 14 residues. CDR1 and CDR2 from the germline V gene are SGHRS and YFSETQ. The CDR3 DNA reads TGCGCCAGCTTCAGCGGGCTGGGGACAGATACGCAGTATTTT. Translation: CASFSGLGTDTQYF. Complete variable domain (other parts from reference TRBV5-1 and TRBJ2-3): KAGVTQTPRYLIKTRGQQVTLSCSPISGHRSVSWYQQTPGQGLQFLFEYFSETQRNKGNFPGRFSGRQFSNSRSEMNVSTLELGDSALYLCASFSGLGTDTQYFGPGTRLTVL.

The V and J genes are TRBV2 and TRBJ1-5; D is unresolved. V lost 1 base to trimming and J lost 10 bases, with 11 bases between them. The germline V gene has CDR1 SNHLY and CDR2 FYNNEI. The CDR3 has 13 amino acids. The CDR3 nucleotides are TGTGCCAGCAGTGAAGAATACAGAGAACCCCAGCATTTT. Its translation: CASSEEYREPQHF.

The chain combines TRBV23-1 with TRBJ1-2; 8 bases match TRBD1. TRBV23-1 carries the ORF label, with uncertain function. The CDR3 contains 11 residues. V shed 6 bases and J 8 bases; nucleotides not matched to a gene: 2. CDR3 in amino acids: CASRTGEGYTF. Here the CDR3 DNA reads TGCGCCAGCAGGACAGGGGAAGGCTACACCTTC.

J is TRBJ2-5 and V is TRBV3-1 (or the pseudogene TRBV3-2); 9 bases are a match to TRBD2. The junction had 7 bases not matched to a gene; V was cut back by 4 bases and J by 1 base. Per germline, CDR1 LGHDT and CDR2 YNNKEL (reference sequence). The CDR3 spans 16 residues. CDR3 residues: CASSRRASGAQETQYF. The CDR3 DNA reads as TGTGCCAGCAGCCGGAGGGCTAGCGGGGCCCAAGAGACCCAGTACTTC.

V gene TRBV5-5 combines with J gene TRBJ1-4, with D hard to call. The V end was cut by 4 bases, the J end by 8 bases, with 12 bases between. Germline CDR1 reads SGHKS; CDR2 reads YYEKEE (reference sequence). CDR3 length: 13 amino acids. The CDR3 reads CASSLAGVEKLFF. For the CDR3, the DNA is TGTGCCAGCAGCCTGGCCGGGGTCGAAAAACTGTTTTTT.

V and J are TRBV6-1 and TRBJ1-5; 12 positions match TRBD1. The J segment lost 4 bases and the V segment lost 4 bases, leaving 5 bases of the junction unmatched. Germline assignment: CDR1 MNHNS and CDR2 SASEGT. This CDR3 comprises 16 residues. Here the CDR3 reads CASSARDRGLNQPQHF. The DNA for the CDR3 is TGTGCCAGCAGTGCAAGGGACAGGGGGCTGAATCAGCCCCAGCATTTT.

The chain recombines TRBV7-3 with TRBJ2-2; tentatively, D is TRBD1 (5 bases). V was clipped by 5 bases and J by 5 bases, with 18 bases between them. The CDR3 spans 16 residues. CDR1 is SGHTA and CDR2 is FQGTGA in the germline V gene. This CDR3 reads CASSPTGGQVTGELFF. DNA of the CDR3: TGTGCCAGCAGCCCCACGGGCGGACAAGTAACCGGGGAGCTGTTTTTT.

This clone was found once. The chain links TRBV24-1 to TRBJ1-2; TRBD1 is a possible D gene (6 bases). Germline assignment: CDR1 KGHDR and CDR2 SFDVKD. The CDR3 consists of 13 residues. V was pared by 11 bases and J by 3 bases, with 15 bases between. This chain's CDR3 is CAKRGGSDYGYTF. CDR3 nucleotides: TGTGCCAAAAGAGGGGGATCAGACTATGGCTACACCTTC.

The CDR3 nucleotides are TGTGCCAGCAGCCCTAGAGGACTAGCGGGAGCCGCGAGCTCCTACGAGCAGTACTTC. As protein: CASSPRGLAGAASSYEQYF. V is TRBV7-8 and J is TRBJ2-7; 13 bases agree with TRBD2. The CDR3 has 19 residues. Germline-derived CDR1 and CDR2 are SGHVS and FQNEAQ. The J segment lost 0 bases and the V segment lost 5 bases, leaving 13 bases of the junction unmatched.

The chain's CDR3 is CATSDPPGTSGSRETQYF. In nucleotides, the CDR3 is TGTGCCACCAGTGATCCCCCCGGGACTAGCGGGAGTCGAGAGACCCAGTACTTC. The chain is built from TRBV24-1 and TRBJ2-5, with 14 nucleotides matching TRBD2. V was pared by 3 bases and J by 4 bases, with 9 bases of the junction left unmatched. This CDR3 has 18 amino acids. Germline-derived CDR1 and CDR2 are KGHDR and SFDVKD.

The CDR3 loop reads CASSQGGDREGYWDTGELFF. The CDR3 DNA reads as TGTGCCAGCAGCCAAGGAGGCGACAGGGAAGGGTATTGGGACACCGGGGAGCTGTTTTTT. The genes are TRBV3-1 (or the pseudogene TRBV3-2) and TRBJ2-2, with 7 bases that match TRBD1. Germline values: CDR1 LGHDT, CDR2 YNNKEL (reference sequence). Germline trimming cut 1 base from V and 3 bases from J; bases unmatched to any gene: 17. CDR3 length: 20 amino acids.

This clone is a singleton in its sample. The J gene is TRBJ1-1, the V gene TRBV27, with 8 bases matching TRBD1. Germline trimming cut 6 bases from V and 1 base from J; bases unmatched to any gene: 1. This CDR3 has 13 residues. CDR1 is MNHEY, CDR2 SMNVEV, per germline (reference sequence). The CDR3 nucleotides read TGTGCCAGCAGCGACAGGGGGAACACTGAAGCTTTCTTT. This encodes CASSDRGNTEAFF.

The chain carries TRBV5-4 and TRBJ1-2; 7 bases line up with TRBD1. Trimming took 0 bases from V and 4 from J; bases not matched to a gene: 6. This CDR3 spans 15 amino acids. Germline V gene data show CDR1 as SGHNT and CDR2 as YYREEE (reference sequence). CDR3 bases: TGTGCCAGCAGCTTGGGACAGGGTGGGCGCTATGGCTACACCTTC. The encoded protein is CASSLGQGGRYGYTF.

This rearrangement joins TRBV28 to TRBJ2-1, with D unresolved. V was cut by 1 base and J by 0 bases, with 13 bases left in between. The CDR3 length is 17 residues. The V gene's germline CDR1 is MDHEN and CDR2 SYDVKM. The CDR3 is CASSLSRHHVSYNEQFF. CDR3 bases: TGTGCCAGCAGTTTATCGAGACACCACGTCTCCTACAATGAGCAGTTCTTC.

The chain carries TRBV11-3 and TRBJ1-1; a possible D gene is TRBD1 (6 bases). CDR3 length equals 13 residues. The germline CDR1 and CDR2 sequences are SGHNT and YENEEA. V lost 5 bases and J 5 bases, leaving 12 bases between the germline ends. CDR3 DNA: TGTGCCAGCAGCACAACAGGGTCGACTGAAGCTTTCTTT. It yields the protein CASSTTGSTEAFF.

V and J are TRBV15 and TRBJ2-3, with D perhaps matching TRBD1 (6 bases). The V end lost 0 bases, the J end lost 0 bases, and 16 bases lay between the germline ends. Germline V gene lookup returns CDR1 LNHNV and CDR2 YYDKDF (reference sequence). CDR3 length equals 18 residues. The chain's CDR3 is CATSRDPPWTASTDTQYF. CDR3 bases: TGTGCCACCAGCAGAGACCCCCCTTGGACAGCTAGCACAGATACGCAGTATTTT.

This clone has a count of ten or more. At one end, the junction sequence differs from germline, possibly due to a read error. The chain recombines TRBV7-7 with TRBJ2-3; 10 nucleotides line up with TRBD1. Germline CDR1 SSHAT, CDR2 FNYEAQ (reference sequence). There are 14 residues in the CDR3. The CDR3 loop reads CASSRGQGTDTQYF. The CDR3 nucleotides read TGTGCTAGCAGCAGGGGACAGGGGACAGATACGCAGTATTTT.

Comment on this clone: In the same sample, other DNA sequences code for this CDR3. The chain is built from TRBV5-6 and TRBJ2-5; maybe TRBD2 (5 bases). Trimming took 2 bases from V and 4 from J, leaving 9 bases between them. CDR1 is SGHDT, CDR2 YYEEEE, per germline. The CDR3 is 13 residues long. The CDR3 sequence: CASSLAAGETQYF. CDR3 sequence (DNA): TGTGCCAGCAGCTTAGCGGCGGGAGAGACCCAGTACTTC.